The rows below give T cell receptor beta chains drawn from one sample of a study of long-term antiretroviral therapy in people with HIV. Assay: immunoSEQ multiplex PCR; the TCRdb copy retains only in-frame clones and omits some. Of 29,000 or so clones in the sample, roughly 92% were seen once. This specimen was unsorted PBMCs, taken about 6.7 years after starting antiretroviral therapy. The receptors shown here come from a middle-aged woman with HIV. Each CDR3 is given with its conserved first and last residue. Each record gives: clone size, V gene, D gene, J gene, CDR3 protein, CDR3 DNA. D genes are given only for firm matches. Clone size is shown for a subset of rows, as once, few, many or a class of expanded clone.

clone size: NA; V gene: TRBV4-3; D gene: NA; J gene: TRBJ1-4; CDR3 protein: CASSQDSVWTQTNEKLFF; CDR3 DNA: TGCGCCAGCAGCCAAGATTCCGTTTGGACTCAAACTAATGAAAAACTGTTTTTT
clone size: once; V gene: TRBV19; D gene: NA; J gene: TRBJ2-6; CDR3 protein: CASSFRGLSGANVLTF; CDR3 DNA: TGTGCCAGTAGTTTCCGGGGCCTCTCTGGGGCCAACGTCCTGACTTTC
clone size: once; V gene: TRBV4-2; D gene: TRBD2; J gene: TRBJ2-2; CDR3 protein: CASSLSEGSGAGELFF; CDR3 DNA: TGTGCCAGCAGCCTCTCGGAGGGTAGCGGGGCCGGGGAGCTGTTTTTT
clone size: once; V gene: TRBV6-5; D gene: NA; J gene: TRBJ2-1; CDR3 protein: CASSYSRDNEQFF; CDR3 DNA: TGTGCCAGCAGTTACTCGAGGGACAATGAGCAGTTCTTC
clone size: NA; V gene: TRBV5-6; D gene: NA; J gene: TRBJ1-2; CDR3 protein: CASSTKHRVANGYTF; CDR3 DNA: TGTGCCAGCAGCACCAAGCACAGGGTCGCGAATGGCTACACCTTC
clone size: few; V gene: TRBV30; D gene: NA; J gene: TRBJ1-2; CDR3 protein: CAWSRSGFYGYTF; CDR3 DNA: TGTGCCTGGAGTCGGTCTGGTTTCTATGGCTACACCTTC
clone size: NA; V gene: TRBV7-9; D gene: TRBD2; J gene: TRBJ2-5; CDR3 protein: CASSYSGGKETQYF; CDR3 DNA: TGTGCCAGCAGCTATAGCGGGGGGAAAGAGACCCAGTACTTC
clone size: NA; V gene: TRBV5-1; D gene: NA; J gene: TRBJ1-6; CDR3 protein: CASSLVQNSPLHF; CDR3 DNA: TGCGCCAGCAGCTTGGTGCAGAATTCACCCCTCCACTTT
clone size: NA; V gene: TRBV4-3; D gene: NA; J gene: TRBJ1-1; CDR3 protein: CASSPSFGRGDTEAFF; CDR3 DNA: TGCGCCAGCAGCCCAAGCTTTGGACGGGGGGACACTGAAGCTTTCTTT
clone size: NA; V gene: TRBV6-5; D gene: NA; J gene: TRBJ2-7; CDR3 protein: CASSLGFSSYEQYF; CDR3 DNA: TGTGCCAGCAGCCTTGGATTCAGCTCCTACGAGCAGTACTTC
clone size: NA; V gene: TRBV4-1; D gene: NA; J gene: TRBJ2-5; CDR3 protein: CASSPRTEETQYF; CDR3 DNA: TGCGCCAGCAGCCCACGGACGGAAGAGACCCAGTACTTC
clone size: NA; V gene: TRBV4-1; D gene: TRBD1; J gene: TRBJ2-7; CDR3 protein: CASSQGMGTGGSYEQYF; CDR3 DNA: TGCGCCAGCAGCCAAGGAATGGGGACAGGGGGATCCTACGAGCAGTACTTC
clone size: NA; V gene: TRBV9; D gene: TRBD2; J gene: TRBJ2-5; CDR3 protein: CASSVGTSGGSPRETQYF; CDR3 DNA: TGTGCCAGCAGCGTAGGGACTAGCGGGGGGTCCCCGAGGGAGACCCAGTACTTC
clone size: NA; V gene: TRBV11-3; D gene: NA; J gene: TRBJ2-1; CDR3 protein: CASSLGGYNEQFF; CDR3 DNA: TGTGCCAGCAGCTTAGGCGGCTACAATGAGCAGTTCTTC
clone size: NA; V gene: TRBV9; D gene: TRBD2; J gene: TRBJ2-1; CDR3 protein: CASSVGSGRGTSGEQFF; CDR3 DNA: TGTGCCAGCAGCGTAGGATCTGGGCGGGGGACCTCCGGTGAGCAGTTCTTC
clone size: NA; V gene: TRBV7-2; D gene: NA; J gene: TRBJ1-5; CDR3 protein: CASSLDHGYNQPQHF; CDR3 DNA: TGTGCCAGCAGCTTAGACCACGGATACAATCAGCCCCAGCATTTT
clone size: NA; V gene: TRBV4-1; D gene: NA; J gene: TRBJ2-2; CDR3 protein: CASSQARAHTGELFF; CDR3 DNA: TGCGCCAGCAGCCAAGCCCGGGCCCACACCGGGGAGCTGTTTTTT
clone size: NA; V gene: TRBV4-1; D gene: TRBD1; J gene: TRBJ2-1; CDR3 protein: CASSSRDRGTRPYNEQFF; CDR3 DNA: TGCGCCAGCAGCTCCCGGGACAGGGGGACCCGGCCCTACAATGAGCAGTTCTTC
clone size: NA; V gene: TRBV15; D gene: TRBD1; J gene: TRBJ1-5; CDR3 protein: CATSRDVWGTGGNQPQHF; CDR3 DNA: TGTGCCACCAGCAGAGATGTTTGGGGGACAGGGGGCAATCAGCCCCAGCATTTT
clone size: NA; V gene: TRBV30; D gene: NA; J gene: TRBJ1-2; CDR3 protein: CAWSALSGGGYTF; CDR3 DNA: TGTGCCTGGAGTGCCCTGTCGGGGGGAGGCTACACCTTC
clone size: NA; V gene: TRBV7-9; D gene: NA; J gene: TRBJ2-2; CDR3 protein: CASSYAGTKTGELFF; CDR3 DNA: TGTGCCAGCAGCTACGCCGGGACAAAAACCGGGGAGCTGTTTTTT
clone size: NA; V gene: TRBV15; D gene: TRBD1; J gene: TRBJ1-2; CDR3 protein: CATSREGGEERTF; CDR3 DNA: TGTGCCACCAGCAGAGAAGGGGGCGAGGAAAGGACCTTC
clone size: NA; V gene: TRBV7-9; D gene: NA; J gene: TRBJ1-4; CDR3 protein: CASSLAGGSVTTNEKLFF; CDR3 DNA: TGTGCCAGCAGCTTAGCTGGCGGCAGCGTCACAACTAATGAAAAACTGTTTTTT
clone size: NA; V gene: TRBV20-1; D gene: NA; J gene: TRBJ1-4; CDR3 protein: CSAGRDEKLFF; CDR3 DNA: TGCAGTGCTGGACGGGACGAAAAACTGTTTTTT
clone size: NA; V gene: TRBV5-6; D gene: NA; J gene: TRBJ2-3; CDR3 protein: CASSRGRGGDTQYF; CDR3 DNA: TGTGCCAGCAGCCGCGGAAGGGGTGGAGATACGCAGTATTTT
clone size: once; V gene: TRBV19; D gene: NA; J gene: TRBJ2-3; CDR3 protein: CASSILGSTDTQYF; CDR3 DNA: TGTGCCAGTAGTATTCTGGGGAGCACAGATACGCAGTATTTT
clone size: NA; V gene: TRBV5-1; D gene: NA; J gene: TRBJ1-2; CDR3 protein: CASSWARTEGRTF; CDR3 DNA: TGCGCCAGCAGCTGGGCACGGACAGAGGGCAGGACCTTC
clone size: NA; V gene: TRBV4-3; D gene: TRBD2; J gene: TRBJ2-2; CDR3 protein: CASSQRLAGTGELFF; CDR3 DNA: TGCGCCAGCAGCCAACGACTAGCGGGCACCGGGGAGCTGTTTTTT
clone size: NA; V gene: TRBV5-1; D gene: TRBD1; J gene: TRBJ2-7; CDR3 protein: CASSSPDRGGYEQYF; CDR3 DNA: TGCGCCAGCAGCTCCCCGGACAGGGGGGGTTACGAGCAGTACTTC
clone size: NA; V gene: TRBV27; D gene: NA; J gene: TRBJ1-2; CDR3 protein: CASSFRFGEEAVNYGYTF; CDR3 DNA: TGTGCCAGCAGTTTTCGGTTCGGTGAGGAGGCTGTAAACTATGGCTACACCTTC
clone size: NA; V gene: TRBV18; D gene: NA; J gene: TRBJ1-1; CDR3 protein: CASSPGGPSTEAFF; CDR3 DNA: TGTGCCAGCTCACCAGGGGGGCCGAGCACTGAAGCTTTCTTT
clone size: NA; V gene: TRBV10-3; D gene: NA; J gene: TRBJ1-1; CDR3 protein: CAISDYSASDTEAFF; CDR3 DNA: TGTGCCATCAGTGATTACTCGGCATCCGACACTGAAGCTTTCTTT
clone size: NA; V gene: TRBV7-3; D gene: NA; J gene: TRBJ2-1; CDR3 protein: CASSQQGYEQFF; CDR3 DNA: TGTGCCAGCAGCCAACAGGGCTATGAGCAGTTCTTC
clone size: NA; V gene: TRBV5-4; D gene: NA; J gene: TRBJ2-5; CDR3 protein: CASSLGGRTHQETQYF; CDR3 DNA: TGTGCCAGCAGCTTGGGGGGACGGACCCATCAAGAGACCCAGTACTTC
clone size: NA; V gene: TRBV7-9; D gene: TRBD1; J gene: TRBJ1-2; CDR3 protein: CASSPWSGQGANGYTF; CDR3 DNA: TGTGCCAGCAGCCCCTGGTCGGGACAGGGGGCCAATGGCTACACCTTC
clone size: NA; V gene: TRBV11-2; D gene: NA; J gene: TRBJ2-5; CDR3 protein: CASSATGIHQETQYF; CDR3 DNA: TGTGCCAGCAGCGCCACCGGGATTCACCAAGAGACCCAGTACTTC